The T cell receptor (beta chain) described here comes from a study of regulatory T cells in long-lasting Graves disease. Overall study findings and caveats: Public clonotype sharing was higher in persistent than newly diagnosed patients.

This clonotype appeared a few times. The target antigen is unknown. Stated time point: newly diagnosed GD, antithyroid drugs for less than 3 months. PBMC RNA served as the TCR library source. With iRepertoire HTBI primers and Arm-PCR of CDR3 regions, TCR beta libraries were built. TCRdb reprocessed the multiplex PCR reads via MiXCR and lists one record per CDR3 protein. In the table there are under 500,000 distinct CDR3 sequences, about a sixth of which are singletons. The V gene's germline CDR1 is SGDLS and CDR2 YYNGEE. The trim removed 0 bases at V and 1 base at J, leaving 7 bases unmatched. The CDR3 totals 16 residues. In addition, the sample was reused for a study of T cells in Graves' hyperthyroidism and ophthalmopathy. From that second work: The TCR CDR3 was amplified in a first-round RT-PCR using the HTBI primer set.

This TCR came from a woman aged 25 to 39 with Graves disease. The specimen was peripheral blood mononuclear cells (PBMCs), collected at new diagnosis, from a patient treated with antithyroid drugs. The chain combines TRBV9 with TRBJ2-7; 7 bases map to TRBD1. Written as DNA, the CDR3 is TGTGCCAGCAGCGTAGGGGGACAGAGCTTATCCTACGAGCAGTACTTC. This encodes CASSVGGQSLSYEQYF.